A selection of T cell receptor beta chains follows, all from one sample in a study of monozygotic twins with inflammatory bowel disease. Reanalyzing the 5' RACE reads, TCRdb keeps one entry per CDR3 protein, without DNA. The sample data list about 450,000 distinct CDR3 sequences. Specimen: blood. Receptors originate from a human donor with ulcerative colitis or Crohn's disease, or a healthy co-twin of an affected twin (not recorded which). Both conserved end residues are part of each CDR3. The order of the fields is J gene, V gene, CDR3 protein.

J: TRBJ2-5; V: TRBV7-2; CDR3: CASRTRGLETQYF
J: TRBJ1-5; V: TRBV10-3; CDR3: CAISESGAGQPQHF
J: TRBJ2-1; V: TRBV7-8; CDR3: CASSSRGGLAANEQFF
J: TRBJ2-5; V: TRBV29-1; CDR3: CVGGQGPETQYF
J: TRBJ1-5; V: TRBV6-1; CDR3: CASRAGFSGNQPQHF
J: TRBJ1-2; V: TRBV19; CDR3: CASSMILQGQNGYTF
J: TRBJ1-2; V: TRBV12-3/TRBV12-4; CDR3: CASSFGGELRGYTF
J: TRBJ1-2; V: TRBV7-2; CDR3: CASSLGTEDYGYTF
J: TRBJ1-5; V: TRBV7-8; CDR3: CASSRSGQLNQPQHF
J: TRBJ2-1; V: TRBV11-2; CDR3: CASSLEAGTTYNEQFF
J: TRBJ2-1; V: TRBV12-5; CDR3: CASGLPTGEQFF
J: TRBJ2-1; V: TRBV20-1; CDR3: CSAEISGGNEQFF
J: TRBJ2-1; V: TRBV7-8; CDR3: CASSPRGTGVNNEQFF
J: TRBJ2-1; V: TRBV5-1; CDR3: CASSSSGDYNEQFF
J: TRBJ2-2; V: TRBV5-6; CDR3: CASSANINGELFF
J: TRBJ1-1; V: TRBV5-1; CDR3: CASRSGTGVTEAFF